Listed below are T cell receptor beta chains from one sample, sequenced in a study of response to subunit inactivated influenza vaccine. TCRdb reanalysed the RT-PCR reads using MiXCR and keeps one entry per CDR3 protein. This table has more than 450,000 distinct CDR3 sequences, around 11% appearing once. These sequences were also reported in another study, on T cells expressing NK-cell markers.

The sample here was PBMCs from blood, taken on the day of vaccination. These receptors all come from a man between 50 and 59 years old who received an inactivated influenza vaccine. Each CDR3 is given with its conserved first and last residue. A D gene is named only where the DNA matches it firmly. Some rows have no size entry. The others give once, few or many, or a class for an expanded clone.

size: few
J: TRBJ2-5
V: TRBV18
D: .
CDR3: CASFRTQQETQYF
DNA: TGTGCCAGCTTCCGAACCCAACAAGAGACCCAGTACTTC

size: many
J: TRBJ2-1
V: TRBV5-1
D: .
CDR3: CASSSRTYNEQFF
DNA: TGCGCCAGCAGCTCTAGAACCTACAATGAGCAGTTCTTC

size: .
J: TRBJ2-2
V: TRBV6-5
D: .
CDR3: CASSYSRARGYTGELFF
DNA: TGTGCCAGCAGTTACTCGAGGGCCAGGGGATACACCGGGGAGCTGTTTTTT

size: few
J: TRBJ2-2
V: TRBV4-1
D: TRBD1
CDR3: CASSLGTAGRGELFF
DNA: TGCGCCAGCAGCCTGGGGACAGCAGGAAGGGGGGAGCTGTTTTTT

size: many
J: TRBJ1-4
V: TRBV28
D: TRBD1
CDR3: CASSPPGQRTTNEKLFF
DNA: TGTGCCAGCAGTCCGCCGGGACAGAGAACAACTAATGAAAAACTGTTTTTT

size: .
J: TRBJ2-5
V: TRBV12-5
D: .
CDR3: CASGPGIRQTQYF
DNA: TGTGCTAGTGGTCCAGGGATTCGGCAGACCCAGTACTTC

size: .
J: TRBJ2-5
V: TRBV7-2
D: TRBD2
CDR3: CASSLAISGGQETQYF
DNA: TGTGCCAGCAGCTTAGCTATTAGCGGGGGCCAAGAGACCCAGTACTTC

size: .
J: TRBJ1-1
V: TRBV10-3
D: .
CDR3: CAIADREGTEAFF
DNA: TGTGCCATAGCTGACCGAGAGGGCACTGAAGCTTTCTTT

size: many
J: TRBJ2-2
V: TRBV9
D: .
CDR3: CASSVLGEPNTGELFF
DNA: TGTGCCAGCAGCGTTTTGGGCGAACCGAACACCGGGGAGCTGTTTTTT

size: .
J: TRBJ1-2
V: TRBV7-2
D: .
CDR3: CASSPGDRPHGYTF
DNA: TGTGCCAGCAGCCCAGGCGACAGGCCCCATGGCTACACCTTC